This TCR beta chain appears in the sequencing data of a study of T cells after yellow fever vaccination. Study as a whole: Fractions with few cells were prepared using SMART-Seq v4 Ultra Low Input. Overall study findings and caveats: Weaker, the secondary response had a peak occurring faster, on day 5 versus 15.

As concerns this clonotype: Its matching antigen is unknown.

One entry per CDR3 protein, called by TCRdb with MiXCR from the 5' RACE reads. The sample lists about 350,000 distinct CDR3 sequences, approximately 12% occurring once. Germline-derived CDR1 and CDR2 are MNHEY and SVGAGI. The junction had 13 bases not matched to a gene; V was cut back by 6 bases and J by 1 base. This CDR3 comprises 17 residues. This specimen was CD4+ T cells sorted from PBMCs, taken 15 days after the yellow fever booster vaccination. The sequence was obtained from a man aged 18 to 29 who received the YFV17D yellow fever vaccine. The chain is built from TRBV6-5 and TRBJ2-5, with 8 positions matching TRBD1. For the CDR3, the DNA is TGTGCCAGCAGAGACACATGGGGACAGGTCATCCAAGAGACCCAGTACTTC. Amino acids: CASRDTWGQVIQETQYF.